Below, 21 T cell receptor beta chains from the same sample are listed, as sequenced in a study of identical twins. Each CDR3 protein is one row after TCRdb ran MiXCR on the 5' RACE reads. Of 650,000 to 800,000 distinct CDR3 sequences in the sample, 8.5% to 9.5% were seen once. These data are also associated with another study on yellow fever vaccine responses in identical twins.

Sequencing was carried out using PBMCs. The receptors were sampled from a woman aged 18-29 years in good health.

The chain joins TRBV20-1 to TRBJ2-1; 10 bases match TRBD2. The CDR3 runs to 11 residues. The J segment lost 15 bases and the V segment lost 6 bases, leaving 8 bases of the junction unmatched. Germline V gene data show CDR1 as DFQATT and CDR2 as SNEGSKA (reference sequence). The CDR3 sequence is CSASSGRWRFF. As DNA, the CDR3 is TGCAGTGCCAGTAGCGGGAGGTGGCGGTTCTTC.

Only a few counts were recorded for this clonotype. The chain is built from TRBV5-1 and TRBJ2-7, with unresolved D. The germline CDR1 and CDR2 sequences are SGHRS and YFSETQ. V lost 5 bases, J lost 2 bases, and 17 bases lay in between. The CDR3 has 15 amino acids. The CDR3 spells CASSFSAVGAYEQYF. The CDR3, as DNA: TGCGCCAGCAGTTTTTCCGCGGTTGGGGCCTACGAGCAGTACTTC. Supplemented by reference TRBV5-1 and TRBJ2-7, the full variable domain reads KAGVTQTPRYLIKTRGQQVTLSCSPISGHRSVSWYQQTPGQGLQFLFEYFSETQRNKGNFPGRFSGRQFSNSRSEMNVSTLELGDSALYLCASSFSAVGAYEQYFGPGTRLTVT.

This rearrangement joins TRBV2 to TRBJ2-7, with D possibly matching TRBD2 (5 bases). Trimming took 10 bases from V and 2 from J, leaving 12 bases between them. The CDR3 spans 12 residues. Germline-derived CDR1 and CDR2 are SNHLY and FYNNEI. The CDR3 nucleotides read TGTGCCACCGCCTCCGGGACCTACGAGCAGTACTTC. Its protein product is CATASGTYEQYF.

This clonotype was detected ten times or more. The gene calls are TRBV5-6 and TRBJ2-3; 10 positions agree with TRBD2. V was clipped by 2 bases and J by 6 bases; unmatched bases: 3. CDR1 is SGHDT, CDR2 YYEEEE, per germline. The CDR3 spans 14 residues. The CDR3 spells CASSFGLADDTQYF. The CDR3 coding sequence is TGTGCCAGCAGCTTTGGACTAGCGGACGATACGCAGTATTTT.

This clonotype has more than one count but fewer than ten. This sequence joins TRBV18 and TRBJ2-1; TRBD1 matches 10 bases. The V and J ends lost 10 bases and 8 bases, in that order; junction bases with no gene match: 5. The CDR3 length is 12 residues. Germline CDR1 is KGHSH and CDR2 is LQKENI. The CDR3: CATGQGVDEQFF. The CDR3 coding sequence is TGTGCCACCGGACAGGGGGTGGATGAGCAGTTCTTC.

The CDR3 protein is CASSYGDSPLHF. The CDR3 DNA is TGTGCCAGCAGTTACGGGGATTCACCCCTCCACTTT. This rearrangement joins TRBV6-5 to TRBJ1-6, with no clear D. The germline gives CDR1 MNHEY, CDR2 SVGAGI. Trimming removed 2 bases from V and 8 bases from J, with 4 bases in between. The CDR3 totals 12 residues.

This clonotype was picked up a small number of times. The J gene is TRBJ2-2, the V gene TRBV27; 9 positions match TRBD1. Losses at the gene ends were 2 bases for V and 5 bases for J; bases not matched to a gene: 3. Per germline, CDR1 MNHEY and CDR2 SMNVEV (reference sequence). The CDR3 spans 15 residues. The CDR3 nucleotides are TGTGCCAGCAGTTTAGGGACAGGGCTTACCGGGGAGCTGTTTTTT. It yields the protein CASSLGTGLTGELFF.

This clonotype was detected ten times or more. V and J are TRBV6-1 and TRBJ1-3; D not certain. Germline lookup yields CDR1 MNHNS and CDR2 SASEGT. The CDR3 is 13 residues long. V lost 4 bases to trimming and J lost 0 bases, with 4 bases between them. The CDR3 nucleotides are TGTGCCAGCAGTGTCCTCTCTGGAAACACCATATATTTT. Translation: CASSVLSGNTIYF.

There are many counts of this clonotype. This chain uses TRBV5-1 with TRBJ2-5, with no clear D. The germline V and J ends were trimmed by 0 bases and 4 bases, with 10 bases remaining between them. This CDR3 spans 14 amino acids. The germline V gene encodes CDR1 SGHRS and CDR2 YFSETQ. In DNA, the CDR3 is TGCGCCAGCAGCTTGGAGGACCCAGGAGAGACCCAGTACTTC. As protein: CASSLEDPGETQYF.

This clonotype was counted a few times. The chain couples TRBV12-3 or TRBV12-4 to TRBJ2-1, with D possibly being TRBD1 or TRBD2 (5 bases each). The CDR3 extends over 11 amino acids. The V end was cut by 5 bases, the J end by 12 bases, with 11 bases between. The CDR3 reads CASSPPGTQFF. In DNA, the CDR3 is TGTGCCAGCAGTCCCCCCGGGACGCAGTTCTTC.

The chain carries TRBV5-6 and TRBJ2-1; tentative D call: TRBD1 (5 bases). V lost 0 bases, J lost 8 bases, and 12 bases lay in between. CDR1 and CDR2 (germline): SGHDT, YYEEEE. CDR3 size: 14 residues. CDR3 DNA: TGTGCCAGCAGCTTGGGTTCAGGGCTGCATGAGCAGTTCTTC. It specifies CASSLGSGLHEQFF.

This clonotype was recorded at least ten times. This sequence joins TRBV7-6 and TRBJ2-2; TRBD2 aligns across 7 bases. The germline gives CDR1 SGHVS, CDR2 FNYEAQ. The trim removed 1 base at V and 2 bases at J, leaving 4 bases unmatched. The CDR3 is 16 residues long. The CDR3 nucleotides read TGTGCCAGCAGCTTAGGCGGGAGCTTCAACACCGGGGAGCTGTTTTTT. Its protein is CASSLGGSFNTGELFF. Full variable domain (missing parts from reference TRBV7-6 and TRBJ2-2): GAGVSQSPRYKVTKRGQDVALRCDPISGHVSLYWYRQALGQGPEFLTYFNYEAQQDKSGLPNDRFSAERPEGSISTLTIQRTEQRDSAMYRCASSLGGSFNTGELFFGEGSRLTVL.

This chain connects TRBV7-2 to TRBJ2-7; D call uncertain. Germline V gene sequence: CDR1 SGHTA, CDR2 FQGNSA. With 2 bases removed from V and 0 bases from J, the gap between germline ends came to 8 bases. The CDR3 covers 14 residues. This CDR3 is CASSLSPVSYEQYF. Here the CDR3 DNA reads TGTGCCAGCAGCTTATCGCCTGTCTCCTACGAGCAGTACTTC.

This clonotype showed up just a few times. The chain is built from TRBV6-1 and TRBJ2-1; D assignment may be TRBD1 or TRBD2 (5 bases each). V dropped 6 bases and J dropped 9 bases, with 24 bases sitting between them. Germline loops: CDR1 MNHNS, CDR2 SASEGT. The length of the CDR3 is 16 residues. CDR3 bases: TGTGCCAGCAGGATGGGGCACGGGACGCCTAACGGTGAGCAGTTCTTC. Translation: CASRMGHGTPNGEQFF.

The chain employs TRBV3-1 and TRBJ2-3; TRBD2 matches at 13 bases. CDR1 is LGHDT, CDR2 YNNKEL, per germline (reference sequence). The CDR3 has 20 residues. Unmatched junction bases numbered 18, after V lost 0 bases and J lost 9 bases. DNA for the CDR3: TGTGCCAGCAGCCAAGATTCGCCCAGCACTAGCGGGAGGGCCTTTTTCACGCAGTATTTT. Translated: CASSQDSPSTSGRAFFTQYF.

This clonotype has ten or more counts. The gene calls are TRBV28 and TRBJ2-1, with 7 bases identical to TRBD1. CDR3 length equals 14 residues. In germline, CDR1 is MDHEN, CDR2 SYDVKM. The V and J ends lost 7 bases and 8 bases, in that order; junction bases with no gene match: 11. CDR3 region: CASTATGKVDEQFF. The DNA of the CDR3 is TGTGCCAGCACCGCGACAGGGAAAGTCGATGAGCAGTTCTTC.

This clonotype has more than one count but fewer than ten. This sequence joins TRBV7-9 and TRBJ2-2; TRBD1 aligns across 8 bases. The CDR3 is 16 residues long. Losses at the gene ends were 5 bases for V and 0 bases for J; bases not matched to a gene: 5. Germline V CDR1 and CDR2: SEHNR, FQNEAQ (reference sequence). In nucleotides, the CDR3 is TGTGCCAGCAGCAGACCGGGACAGGCGAACACCGGGGAGCTGTTTTTT. Its protein is CASSRPGQANTGELFF.

This clonotype was found many times. The chain couples TRBV10-3 to TRBJ2-2; D ambiguous. V was clipped by 2 bases and J by 5 bases, with 6 bases between them. Germline assignment: CDR1 ENHRY and CDR2 SYGVKD. This CDR3 region has 13 residues. The CDR3, as DNA: TGTGCCATCAGTGAGAAGCTAACCGGGGAGCTGTTTTTT. This sequence encodes CAISEKLTGELFF.

This clonotype was picked up a small number of times. This chain joins TRBV27 and TRBJ2-3; 8 bases line up with TRBD2. CDR1 and CDR2 from the germline V gene are MNHEY and SMNVEV (reference sequence). The V gene end was trimmed by 4 bases and the J gene end by 5 bases; junction bases not matched to a gene: 14. This CDR3 has 17 residues. The CDR3 region has the DNA TGTGCCAGCAGTTACCTCTCTGGCGGGGGGCTCCGAGATACGCAGTATTTT. It translates to CASSYLSGGGLRDTQYF.

This clonotype was counted between two and nine times. The gene calls are TRBV10-3 and TRBJ2-1; D unclear. The CDR3 is 17 amino acids. Between the trimmed V and J ends, which lost 0 bases and 2 bases, there was a span of 14 bases. Germline lookup yields CDR1 ENHRY and CDR2 SYGVKD. The CDR3 spells CAISESRSRDPYNEQFF. CDR3 sequence (DNA): TGTGCCATCAGTGAGTCGAGGAGTCGAGACCCCTACAATGAGCAGTTCTTC.

This clonotype was picked up many times. This rearrangement joins TRBV4-2 to TRBJ1-1, with TRBD1 identical over 7 bases. The germline CDR1 and CDR2 sequences are LGHNA and YNFKEQ. This CDR3 has 17 residues. The V and J ends lost 0 bases and 5 bases, in that order; junction bases with no gene match: 12. The CDR3 region is CASSQDRPRDSGTEAFF. CDR3 DNA: TGTGCCAGCAGCCAAGACCGACCCAGGGACAGTGGAACTGAAGCTTTCTTT.